The 10 T cell receptor beta chains below come from one sample, sequenced in a study of a mutant IDH1 vaccine in newly diagnosed glioma. As for time point: baseline, week 1 (first vaccination visit). The treatment is: pre-vaccination baseline after standard-of-care therapy. Sequencing was performed with immunoSEQ multiplex PCR; in TCRdb, only in-frame clones are kept and a portion is missing. The top ten hold 3.6% of the sample, which has over 15,000 clones, less than 97% seen once. The specimen was peripheral blood mononuclear cells (PBMCs), collected from a glioma patient treated with radiotherapy, temozolomide or both. These receptor sequences come from a woman between 18 and 29 years old with glioma. Some clones in this sample may be carry-over from other donors' samples.

The rearrangement links TRBV6-5 to TRBJ1-1, with D possibly being TRBD1 (6 bases). Trimming pared 6 bases from V and 8 bases from J, leaving 16 bases between. This CDR3 has 13 residues. CDR1 is MNHEY and CDR2 is SVGAGI in the germline V gene. The CDR3 nucleotides read TGTGCCAGCAGCCGCACAGGGAGGAGGGAAGCTTTCTTT. Residues: CASSRTGRREAFF.

The chain carries TRBV4-1 and TRBJ2-3, with a possible D match to TRBD1 (6 bases). Germline-derived CDR1 and CDR2 are MGHRA and YSYEKL. V was shortened by 1 base and J by 0 bases, with 8 bases between the two germline ends. The CDR3 contains 15 residues. The CDR3 sequence: CASSQGDISTDTQYF. The CDR3 DNA reads TGCGCCAGCAGCCAAGGGGACATCAGCACAGATACGCAGTATTTT.

The chain is built from TRBV19 and TRBJ2-2; 8 positions agree with TRBD1. Per germline, CDR1 LNHDA and CDR2 SQIVND (reference sequence). The CDR3 is 14 amino acids. V was pared by 10 bases and J by 2 bases, with 6 bases of the junction left unmatched. The CDR3 spells CATRDRLNTGELFF. Here the CDR3 DNA reads TGTGCCACCCGGGACAGGCTAAACACCGGGGAGCTGTTTTTT.

This chain joins TRBV21-1 and TRBJ2-4. TRBV21-1 is a pseudogene locus. This CDR3 is built from 17 residues. CDR3 nucleotide sequence: TGTGCCAGCAGCAGAAACAGTGCCTTGGGGGCCAAAAACATTCAGTACTTC. Amino acids: CASSRNSALGAKNIQYF.

This chain connects TRBV4-1 to TRBJ1-1, with D perhaps matching TRBD1 (6 bases). The V gene's germline CDR1 is MGHRA and CDR2 YSYEKL. The germline V and J ends were trimmed by 2 bases and 5 bases, with 21 bases remaining between them. CDR3 size: 17 residues. DNA of the CDR3: TGCGCCAGCAGCCAACCCACGGGGGGGGCGCGAGTAACTGAAGCTTTCTTT. This translates into CASSQPTGGARVTEAFF.

The gene calls are TRBV11-3 and TRBJ2-3; 13 bases match TRBD2. CDR1 and CDR2 (germline): SGHNT, YENEEA. This CDR3 region has 17 residues. J was trimmed by 3 bases and V by 4 bases; bases with no gene match: 7. The CDR3, as DNA: TGTGCCAGCAGCTCCAAGGGGACTAGCGGGGCAACAGATACGCAGTATTTT. It specifies CASSSKGTSGATDTQYF.

This sequence joins TRBV7-9 and TRBJ1-2; D gene uncertain. CDR3 length: 11 residues. The germline V gene has CDR1 SEHNR and CDR2 FQNEAQ (reference sequence). The V end was cut by 6 bases, the J end by 13 bases, with 15 bases between. The DNA of the CDR3 is TGTGCCAGCAGTGCCCTGGATGCGTCCACCTTC. Protein: CASSALDASTF.

The chain links TRBV19 to TRBJ2-3, with a weak D call TRBD2 (6 bases). Germline V gene data show CDR1 as LNHDA and CDR2 as SQIVND (reference sequence). The V and J ends lost 5 bases and 3 bases respectively, with 18 bases between them. The CDR3 has 16 residues. CDR3 region: CASSPVGGSVTDTQYF. CDR3 sequence (DNA): TGTGCCAGTAGTCCTGTCGGGGGTTCGGTGACAGATACGCAGTATTTT.

This clone was found once. The J gene is TRBJ2-2, the V gene TRBV9; TRBD2 matches at 9 bases. Germline V gives CDR1 SGDLS, CDR2 YYNGEE. V gave up 2 bases and J gave up 4 bases; unmatched junction bases: 3. The CDR3 totals 15 residues. The CDR3 sequence: CASSVLAGPTGELFF. CDR3 coding DNA: TGTGCCAGCAGCGTCCTAGCGGGACCCACCGGGGAGCTGTTTTTT.

The genes are TRBV7-5 and TRBJ1-5. TRBV7-5 is a recognized pseudogene. The CDR3 consists of 16 residues. The CDR3 protein is CVRSSGGGYSNQPQHF. The CDR3 DNA is TGTGTCAGAAGCTCGGGTGGCGGGTATAGCAATCAGCCCCAGCATTTT.